This T cell receptor beta chain was documented in a study of blood T cell repertoires in COVID-19. Study-wide context: Whether acute or convalescent, the COVID-19 samples came from the United States, Italy and Spain. The analysed material was cDNA or gDNA that came from T cells, B-cell-depleted T cells, or PBMCs.

Study processing details: Estimation of nucleated cell counts was performed using reference gene primer amplification. The protocol was immunoSEQ multiplex PCR, while the TCRdb copy is restricted to in-frame clones and leaves out a portion. The DNA gave D and trimming, while V, J and clone size come from that table. The table lists over 250,000 clones, approximately 85% of them singletons, with 9.5% to 11% in the top ten. The J segment lost 5 bases and the V segment lost 3 bases, leaving 5 bases of the junction unmatched. The CDR3 spans 14 residues. Per germline, CDR1 SGHKS and CDR2 YYEKEE (reference sequence).

The sample comprised peripheral blood. J is TRBJ1-1 and V is TRBV5-5; 9 bases line up with TRBD1. This receptor was identified in a woman in her 70s with acute or convalescent COVID-19. CDR3 region: CASSWTGDGTEAFF. The CDR3, as DNA: TGTGCCAGCAGCTGGACAGGGGATGGTACTGAAGCTTTCTTT.